At least ten counts were recorded for the clone carrying this T cell receptor (beta chain). Sequence at one end of the junction differs from germline and may be a read error. The sample comes from a study of Graves' ophthalmopathy and Graves' hyperthyroidism. The CDR3 is made up of 13 amino acids. Germline lookup yields CDR1 MNHEY and CDR2 SMNVEV (reference sequence). Amplifying from RNA transcripts, the study obtained TCR beta CDR3 regions. HTBI primers served in a first-round RT-PCR, which a second-round multiplex PCR followed. Each CDR3 protein gets one entry after TCRdb re-called the multiplex PCR reads with MiXCR. The table shows 150,000 or so distinct CDR3 sequences, with about two fifths occurring only once.

This chain uses TRBV27 with TRBJ2-2; 7 positions match TRBD2. The sample was peripheral blood. This receptor was identified in a man aged 25-45 years with Graves' ophthalmopathy. This CDR3 reads CASSLGQLASPIF. The CDR3 nucleotides are TGTGCCAGCAGTTTGGGGCAACTAGCGAGCCCGATTTTT.